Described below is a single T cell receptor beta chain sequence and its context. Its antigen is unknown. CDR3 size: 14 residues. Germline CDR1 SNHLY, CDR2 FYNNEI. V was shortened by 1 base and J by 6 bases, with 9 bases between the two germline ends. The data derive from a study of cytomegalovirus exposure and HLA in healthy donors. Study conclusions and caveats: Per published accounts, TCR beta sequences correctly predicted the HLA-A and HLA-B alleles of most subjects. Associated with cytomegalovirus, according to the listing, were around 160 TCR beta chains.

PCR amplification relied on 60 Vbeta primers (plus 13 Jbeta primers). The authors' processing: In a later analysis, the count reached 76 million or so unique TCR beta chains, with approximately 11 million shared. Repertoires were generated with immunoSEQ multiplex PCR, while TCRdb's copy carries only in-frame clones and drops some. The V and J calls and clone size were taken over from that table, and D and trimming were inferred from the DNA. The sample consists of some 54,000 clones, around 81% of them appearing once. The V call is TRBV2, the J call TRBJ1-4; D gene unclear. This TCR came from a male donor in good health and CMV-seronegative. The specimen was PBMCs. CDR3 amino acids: CASSEGAGDEKLFF. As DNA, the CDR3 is TGTGCCAGCAGTGAAGGGGCGGGAGATGAAAAACTGTTTTTT.